The present T cell receptor (beta chain) was sequenced within a study of HIV-infected children after antiretroviral therapy interruption. Study overall: Most participating children were previously exposed to EBV and CMV. Weeks 0, 12, interruption end (24 or 48), and about 3 years post-study gave interruption-arm samples. In continuous treatment, analyzed samples were from weeks 0, 48 and 150.

The V and J ends lost 4 bases and 1 base, in that order; junction bases with no gene match: 3. There are 14 residues in the CDR3. Germline V CDR1 and CDR2: DFQATT, SNEGSKA (reference sequence). RNA-based 3' RACE libraries used unique molecular identifiers. TCRdb re-derived calls from the 3' RACE reads in MiXCR, one entry per CDR3 protein. The sample carries around 40,000 distinct CDR3 sequences, just over 6.5% recorded once. As for treatment: PENTA 11 planned treatment interruption arm or continuous ART arm. At least 24 weeks of at least three-drug ART, in children 2 to 15 years. The sequence derives from a pool of human donors with HIV. V and J are TRBV20-1 and TRBJ2-2; 7 nucleotides align to TRBD2. The sequencing used CD45RA+ CD4+ T cells from PBMCs, pooled from several time points, collected from a donor given antiretroviral therapy, either interrupted or continuous. The subset here: naive CD4+ CD45RA+ CD45RO- T cells. CDR3 DNA sequence: TGCAGTGCTACCAGCGGGGTGAACACCGGGGAGCTGTTTTTT. Translated: CSATSGVNTGELFF.